The rows below give T cell receptor beta chains drawn from one sample of a study of a mutant IDH1 vaccine in newly diagnosed glioma. Assay used: immunoSEQ multiplex PCR; TCRdb lists only in-frame clones, some missing. The sample lists under 70,000 clones, 70% to 90% occurring once. Antigen specificity for these receptors is unknown. The material sequenced was PBMCs, taken from a glioma patient whose treatment included an IDH1 peptide vaccine. Receptors originate from a man aged 25 to 40 with glioma. CDR3s include the opening cysteine and the closing phenylalanine or tryptophan. Each record gives: D gene, V gene, clone size, J gene, CDR3 protein, CDR3 DNA. The D gene is left open where the match is weak. Some rows mark clone size as missing; the rest say once, few, many or name a class of expanded clone.

TRBD1,TRBV9,.,TRBJ2-2,CASSVRQGYTGELFF,TGTGCCAGCAGCGTTCGACAGGGGTACACCGGGGAGCTGTTTTTT
.,TRBV4-1,.,TRBJ2-7,CASSHPLVSYEQYF,TGCGCCAGCAGCCACCCCTTAGTTTCCTACGAGCAGTACTTC
.,TRBV9,.,TRBJ2-1,CASSVDLGSHEQFF,TGTGCCAGCAGCGTAGACCTGGGCTCCCATGAGCAGTTCTTC
TRBD1,TRBV28,.,TRBJ1-2,CASMRTGNFGYTF,TGTGCCAGCATGAGGACAGGTAACTTCGGCTACACCTTC
TRBD2,TRBV27,.,TRBJ2-3,CASSLSGLAGATDTQYF,TGTGCCAGCAGTTTATCCGGACTAGCGGGGGCAACAGATACGCAGTATTTT
.,TRBV25-1,once,TRBJ1-6,CASKEGSNLSYNSPLHF,TGTGCCAGCAAGGAGGGTAGTAACCTCTCCTATAATTCACCCCTCCACTTT
TRBD1,TRBV11-2,once,TRBJ2-2,CASSKLTGGIPGNTGELFF,TGTGCCAGCAGCAAGTTAACAGGGGGTATACCGGGGAACACCGGGGAGCTGTTTTTT
TRBD1,TRBV7-6,.,TRBJ2-7,CASSLATGGNYEQYF,TGTGCCAGCAGCTTAGCCACAGGGGGTAACTACGAGCAGTACTTC
TRBD1,TRBV6-1,.,TRBJ2-1,CASSEGGTGNNEQFF,TGTGCCAGCAGTGAAGGCGGGACAGGGAACAATGAGCAGTTCTTC
.,TRBV28,.,TRBJ2-5,CASSFGRQETQYF,TGTGCCAGCAGTTTCGGCAGACAAGAGACCCAGTACTTC
.,TRBV6-1,.,TRBJ1-3,CASSDNGAGGNTIYF,TGTGCCAGCAGTGACAACGGAGCAGGGGGAAACACCATATATTTT
.,TRBV6-5,.,TRBJ1-6,CASSWEPDSPLHF,TGTGCCAGCAGCTGGGAGCCCGATTCACCCCTCCACTTT
.,TRBV7-8,.,TRBJ2-7,CASRPRWASEQYF,TGTGCCAGCAGACCCCGGTGGGCTAGCGAGCAGTACTTC
.,TRBV19,.,TRBJ2-1,CASSPRGGGLNNEQFF,TGTGCCAGTAGTCCCAGAGGCGGGGGCCTAAACAATGAGCAGTTCTTC
TRBD1,TRBV19,.,TRBJ1-5,CASSTFRTGFGSNQPQHF,TGTGCCAGTAGTACCTTCCGGACAGGGTTTGGTAGCAATCAGCCCCAGCATTTT
.,TRBV13,once,TRBJ2-5,CASSLYVQQETQYF,TGTGCCAGCAGCTTATATGTACAGCAAGAGACCCAGTACTTC
.,TRBV6-1,.,TRBJ1-5,CASSEIWRGRSNQPQHF,TGTGCCAGCAGTGAAATATGGAGGGGACGAAGTAATCAGCCCCAGCATTTT
.,TRBV4-1,.,TRBJ2-5,CASSQDRGTYQETQYF,TGCGCCAGCAGCCAAGATCGCGGCACGTACCAAGAGACCCAGTACTTC
TRBD1,TRBV28,few,TRBJ1-1,CASSGNRGLGTEAFF,TGTGCCAGCAGTGGCAACAGGGGGCTGGGGACTGAAGCTTTCTTT
TRBD2,TRBV19,.,TRBJ2-1,CASRGVLAGDYNEQFF,TGTGCCAGTAGGGGGGTACTAGCGGGAGACTACAATGAGCAGTTCTTC
.,TRBV4-1,.,TRBJ2-1,CASSLAPARSNEQFF,TGCGCCAGCAGCCTAGCTCCAGCTCGGTCTAATGAGCAGTTCTTC
TRBD2,TRBV7-6,.,TRBJ2-3,CASSLTSGGPPGDTQYF,TGTGCCAGCAGCTTAACTAGCGGGGGGCCTCCAGGGGATACGCAGTATTTT
.,TRBV7-8,few,TRBJ1-1,CASSLAELNTEAFF,TGTGCCAGCAGCTTAGCGGAGCTGAACACTGAAGCTTTCTTT
.,TRBV10-2,.,TRBJ1-3,CASKPRSGNTIYF,TGCGCCAGCAAACCCCGGAGTGGAAACACCATATATTTT
.,TRBV5-1,.,TRBJ2-3,CASSLEAGDTDTQYF,TGCGCCAGCAGCTTGGAAGCGGGCGACACAGATACGCAGTATTTT
.,TRBV28,.,TRBJ1-4,CASSSTRKLFF,TGTGCCAGCAGTTCGACTAGAAAACTGTTTTTT
.,TRBV7-9,few,TRBJ1-5,CASSLVGATNYHSNQPQHF,TGTGCCAGCAGCTTAGTAGGCGCCACTAACTACCATAGCAATCAGCCCCAGCATTTT
.,TRBV11-2,.,TRBJ2-1,CASSLGTGEWEQFF,TGTGCCAGCAGCTTAGGTACGGGAGAATGGGAGCAGTTCTTC
.,TRBV6-1,.,TRBJ2-7,CASSATGNSYEQYF,TGTGCCAGCAGTGCCACAGGGAACTCCTACGAGCAGTACTTC
.,TRBV6-5,few,TRBJ1-1,CASSPTNTEAFF,TGTGCCAGCAGCCCGACGAACACTGAAGCTTTCTTT
TRBD2,TRBV7-2,.,TRBJ2-3,CASSPTLTSGRQYF,TGTGCCAGCAGCCCCACACTAACTAGCGGGAGGCAGTATTTT
TRBD1,TRBV2,few,TRBJ1-1,CASSVGAGGNTEAFF,TGTGCCAGCAGTGTTGGAGCAGGGGGGAACACTGAAGCTTTCTTT